Here is one T cell receptor beta chain with its context. CDR1 and CDR2 (germline): LNHNV, YYDKDF (reference sequence). The V gene end was trimmed by 4 bases and the J gene end by 5 bases; junction bases not matched to a gene: 13. The CDR3 loop spans 16 amino acids. Measured with immunoSEQ multiplex PCR; TCRdb has only the in-frame clones, and not every one. The sample has tens of thousands of clones, 85% seen once. The data were obtained in a study of control samples from healthy donors and cancer patients. The source of this sequence is a man aged 30 to 39 in good health. Sequencing was performed on blood. The J gene is TRBJ2-5, the V gene TRBV15; TRBD1 matches at 7 bases. The CDR3: CATSIGGQVGGETQYF. CDR3 DNA: TGTGCCACCAGCATCGGCGGACAGGTTGGGGGCGAGACCCAGTACTTC.